The following is a T cell receptor beta chain sequence with its context. The target antigen is unknown. The sample belongs to a study of T cell repertoires in cytomegalovirus infection. The overall study: Epitope selection comprised recently identified HLA-C-restricted CMV epitopes and well-studied HLA-B-restricted CMV epitopes. Based on public TCR beta signatures, there were indications of CMV infection and of a matching HLA type.

Germline CDR1 MNHEY, CDR2 SVGEGT. The CDR3 contains 12 residues. V gave up 2 bases and J gave up 8 bases, with 9 bases separating them. Overall study findings and caveats: Of the TCR beta families, the public ones yielded a cumulative frequency that identified carriers of CMV plus the relevant HLA. In two of eight donors, the top clonotype was HLA-C-restricted CMV-specific.

TCRdb ran MiXCR on the reads and lists one entry per CDR3 protein. The table lists roughly 46,000 distinct CDR3 sequences, about a fifth of them singletons, with roughly 53% in the top ten. The rearrangement joins TRBV6-2 or TRBV6-3 to TRBJ1-1, with unresolved D. This clonotype was obtained from a human donor in good health (CMV status not recorded). Some clones in this sample may be carry-over from other donors' samples. Sample: CD8+ T cells from cultured PBMCs, taken from culture after CMV antigen stimulation. The CDR3, as DNA: TGTGCCAGCAGTTACATATGGAAGGAAGCTTTCTTT. The encoded protein is CASSYIWKEAFF.